Below, 23 T cell receptor beta chains from the same sample are listed, as sequenced in a study of cytomegalovirus exposure and HLA in healthy donors. It was with 60 Vbeta and 13 Jbeta primers that the PCR ran. Measured with immunoSEQ multiplex PCR; TCRdb has only the in-frame clones, and not every one. The data contain roughly 140,000 clones, roughly 80% of them singletons. Sequencing input: PBMCs. These receptors all come from a woman aged 40 to 50 in good health and CMV-seropositive.

Only a few counts were recorded for this clone. The V call is TRBV19, the J call TRBJ1-1; TRBD1 agrees at 7 bases. Germline lookup yields CDR1 LNHDA and CDR2 SQIVND (reference sequence). The CDR3 sequence is 14 residues long. V was pared by 3 bases and J by 2 bases, with 3 bases of the junction left unmatched. This CDR3 is CASSMGTANTEAFF. The CDR3 DNA reads TGTGCCAGTAGTATGGGGACAGCCAACACTGAAGCTTTCTTT.

The chain's CDR3 is CASRDRVYEQYF. The CDR3 nucleotides read TGTGCCAGCAGAGACAGGGTCTACGAGCAGTACTTC. The rearrangement uses TRBV6-1 and TRBJ2-7, with TRBD1 matching over 7 bases. Trimming removed 6 bases from V and 3 bases from J; junction bases left unmatched: 2. This CDR3 spans 12 amino acids. Germline-derived CDR1 and CDR2 are MNHNS and SASEGT.

V and J are TRBV30 and TRBJ1-1; a possible D gene is TRBD1 (5 bases). V was cut by 4 bases and J by 4 bases, with 13 bases left in between. Germline-derived CDR1 and CDR2 are GTSNPN and SVGIG (reference sequence). The CDR3 has 13 amino acids. CDR3 DNA: TGTGCCTGGAATGGGGGGGTCGGCACTGAAGCTTTCTTT. Translating gives CAWNGGVGTEAFF.

This rearrangement joins TRBV30 to TRBJ2-2; no reliable D call. The ends were cut back, 3 bases at V and 3 bases at J, with 14 bases in the middle. Germline-derived CDR1 and CDR2 are GTSNPN and SVGIG (reference sequence). This CDR3 is 15 amino acids long. The CDR3 is CAWSHLLGDTGELFF. CDR3 sequence (DNA): TGTGCCTGGAGCCACCTTCTAGGCGACACCGGGGAGCTGTTTTTT.

The chain recombines TRBV30 with TRBJ2-3; weak D call: TRBD2 (7 bases). Germline lookup yields CDR1 GTSNPN and CDR2 SVGIG (reference sequence). V dropped 1 base and J dropped 4 bases, with 15 bases sitting between them. The CDR3 extends over 15 amino acids. DNA of the CDR3: TGTGCCTGGAGTGGTGGTCAGGGGAGGGCAGATACGCAGTATTTT. Its translation: CAWSGGQGRADTQYF.

This chain links TRBV5-6 with TRBJ2-5; maybe TRBD1 (5 bases). Trimming pared 7 bases from V and 3 bases from J, leaving 13 bases between. CDR1 is SGHDT, CDR2 YYEEEE, per germline. This CDR3 is built from 13 residues. The CDR3 nucleotides are TGTGCCAGCGCTCCGGGCAGGGAAGAGACCCAGTACTTC. Amino acid sequence: CASAPGREETQYF.

This clone was seen only a few times. Other DNA sequences in the same sample also yield this CDR3. The DNA for the CDR3 is TGTGCCAGCAGTTTATCGGTGAACACTGAAGCTTTCTTT. Its protein product is CASSLSVNTEAFF. The chain carries TRBV28 and TRBJ1-1; D gene unclear. The germline gives CDR1 MDHEN, CDR2 SYDVKM. This CDR3 has 13 amino acids. Deletions cut 1 base from V and 0 bases from J, with 3 bases between.

The V call is TRBV9, the J call TRBJ1-6; maybe TRBD1 (6 bases). The CDR3 is 22 residues long. Trimming stripped 3 bases from V and 0 bases from J, with 28 bases between. Looked up from germline, CDR1 is SGDLS and CDR2 is YYNGEE. CDR3 DNA: TGTGCCAGCAGCGAGAGGGTAAAACCGGGACAAATGCGAAGCTCCTATAATTCACCCCTCCACTTT. Translation gives CASSERVKPGQMRSSYNSPLHF.

The V gene is TRBV18, the J gene TRBJ2-2; 8 bases align to TRBD2. CDR1 and CDR2 (germline): KGHSH, LQKENI. The V segment lost 2 bases and the J segment 0 bases; nucleotides outside the gene matches: 11. This CDR3 has 19 residues. The CDR3 sequence: CASSPRSVAGTANTGELFF. Here the CDR3 DNA reads TGTGCCAGCTCACCAAGGTCTGTAGCGGGGACCGCGAACACCGGGGAGCTGTTTTTT. Filled out from reference TRBV18 and TRBJ2-2, the complete variable domain reads NAGVMQNPRHLVRRRGQEARLRCSPMKGHSHVYWYRQLPEEGLKFMVYLQKENIIDESGMPKERFSAEFPKEGPSILRIQQVVRGDSAAYFCASSPRSVAGTANTGELFFGEGSRLTVL.

A note on this clone: Other DNA variants within this sample encode the same CDR3. The V gene is TRBV27, the J gene TRBJ2-7; 7 bases match TRBD1. Per the germline V gene, CDR1 is MNHEY and CDR2 is SMNVEV (reference sequence). The CDR3 runs to 15 residues. V shed 8 bases, J shed 6 bases, and the junction held 16 bases outside the gene matches. The CDR3 spells CASSRQGIIVGEQYF. In nucleotides, the CDR3 is TGTGCCAGCTCACGACAGGGCATAATTGTCGGCGAGCAGTACTTC.

The chain couples TRBV7-6 to TRBJ2-1, with TRBD2 matching over 9 bases. The CDR3 contains 12 residues. V was pared by 2 bases and J by 10 bases, with 0 bases of the junction left unmatched. Germline CDR1 SGHVS, CDR2 FNYEAQ. The CDR3 loop reads CASSLLAGEQFF. CDR3 in DNA: TGTGCCAGCAGCTTACTAGCGGGGGAGCAGTTCTTC. Full variable domain (outside the CDR3, taken from reference TRBV7-6 and TRBJ2-1): GAGVSQSPRYKVTKRGQDVALRCDPISGHVSLYWYRQALGQGPEFLTYFNYEAQQDKSGLPNDRFSAERPEGSISTLTIQRTEQRDSAMYRCASSLLAGEQFFGPGTRLTVL.

The chain recombines TRBV15 with TRBJ2-7; 9 nucleotides match TRBD1. Germline CDR1 is LNHNV and CDR2 is YYDKDF (reference sequence). The CDR3 consists of 15 residues. Losses at the gene ends were 1 base for V and 4 bases for J; bases not matched to a gene: 5. The CDR3 region has the DNA TGTGCCACCAGCAGAGGGGGACAGGGTAGTTACGAGCAGTACTTC. It is translated as CATSRGGQGSYEQYF.

This chain's CDR3 is CASSDSYGNQPQHF. CDR3 DNA sequence: TGTGCCAGCAGTGACTCGTATGGCAATCAGCCCCAGCATTTT. This rearrangement joins TRBV6-4 to TRBJ1-5; no reliable D call. Trimming pared 0 bases from V and 2 bases from J, leaving 5 bases between. The CDR3 is 14 amino acids. Germline V gene data show CDR1 as MRHNA and CDR2 as SNTAGT.

The chain links TRBV20-1 to TRBJ1-4; no reliable D call. The CDR3 runs to 11 residues. Trimming took off 1 base at V and 8 bases at J, with 5 bases between the two ends. Germline CDR1 reads DFQATT; CDR2 reads SNEGSKA (reference sequence). The CDR3 here is CSARVREKLFF. The CDR3 bases are TGCAGTGCTAGAGTCAGGGAAAAACTGTTTTTT.

A note on this clone: Different DNA sequences within this sample yield the same CDR3. V gene TRBV5-1 combines with J gene TRBJ2-2; D may be TRBD1 (6 bases). Germline V gene lookup returns CDR1 SGHRS and CDR2 YFSETQ. Trimming removed 0 bases from V and 5 bases from J, with 11 bases in between. CDR3 length equals 15 residues. This CDR3 reads CASSLGGLGTGELFF. In DNA, the CDR3 is TGCGCCAGCAGCTTGGGGGGGCTCGGAACCGGGGAGCTGTTTTTT.

V gene TRBV28 combines with J gene TRBJ2-1; 13 nucleotides agree with TRBD2. The CDR3 sequence is 16 residues long. Trimming took 5 bases from V and 0 from J; bases not matched to a gene: 1. Germline lookup yields CDR1 MDHEN and CDR2 SYDVKM. The CDR3 region is CASSRTSGSSYNEQFF. Here the CDR3 DNA reads TGTGCCAGCAGTCGGACTAGCGGGAGCTCCTACAATGAGCAGTTCTTC.

The CDR3 here is CAIIQGNYGYTF. CDR3 in DNA: TGTGCCATCATACAGGGGAACTATGGCTACACCTTC. J is TRBJ1-2 and V is TRBV6-6, with 7 positions matching TRBD1. This CDR3 has 12 residues. Germline trimming cut 10 bases from V and 2 bases from J; bases unmatched to any gene: 4. The V gene's germline CDR1 is MNHNY and CDR2 SVGAGI (reference sequence).

This clone came up once. The chain joins TRBV2 to TRBJ1-5; 9 bases map to TRBD1. Trimming cost V 6 bases and J 2 bases; bases outside gene matches: 5. From germline, CDR1 is SNHLY and CDR2 FYNNEI. The CDR3 contains 15 residues. CDR3 DNA sequence: TGTGCCAGCAGAGGGGACAGGGAGGGCAATCAGCCCCAGCATTTT. This codes for CASRGDREGNQPQHF.

The chain couples TRBV19 to TRBJ2-3; D might be TRBD1 (6 bases). Germline values: CDR1 LNHDA, CDR2 SQIVND (reference sequence). V was shortened by 3 bases and J by 7 bases, with 14 bases between the two germline ends. There are 14 residues in the CDR3. CDR3 coding DNA: TGTGCCAGTAGTATTGTCCAGGGGCTAAATACGCAGTATTTT. Translated: CASSIVQGLNTQYF.

V and J are TRBV27 and TRBJ2-7; the D gene is possibly TRBD2 (6 bases). The V and J ends lost 0 bases and 4 bases respectively, with 13 bases between them. CDR1 and CDR2 (germline): MNHEY, SMNVEV (reference sequence). The CDR3 is 15 amino acids. The CDR3 DNA reads as TGTGCCAGCAGTTTATCTAGCGGAGTGACTTACGAGCAGTACTTC. This translates into CASSLSSGVTYEQYF.

This clone appeared a single time. The chain recombines TRBV4-1 with TRBJ1-2; TRBD1 might be the D (6 bases). The CDR3 is 15 residues long. From germline, CDR1 is MGHRA and CDR2 YSYEKL. V lost 1 base to trimming and J lost 4 bases, with 13 bases between them. CDR3 residues: CASSQGGTGPYGYTF. CDR3 nucleotide sequence: TGCGCCAGCAGCCAAGGAGGAACAGGGCCCTATGGCTACACCTTC.

The V gene is TRBV5-6, the J gene TRBJ2-2; 10 bases line up with TRBD2. The CDR3 is 16 residues long. J gave up 4 bases and V 0 bases, and 3 bases lay outside the gene matches. Germline loops: CDR1 SGHDT, CDR2 YYEEEE. The CDR3 is CASSLDQRGGTGELFF. The CDR3 bases are TGTGCCAGCAGCTTGGATCAGCGGGGGGGCACCGGGGAGCTGTTTTTT.

The V and J genes are TRBV10-2 and TRBJ1-5; 7 positions match TRBD1. The V and J ends lost 1 base and 5 bases, in that order; junction bases with no gene match: 5. The CDR3 consists of 15 residues. Germline values: CDR1 WSHSY, CDR2 SAAADI. The CDR3 region is CASSELGTVYQPQHF. The CDR3 nucleotides are TGCGCCAGCAGTGAGTTAGGGACAGTCTATCAGCCCCAGCATTTT.